The 32 T cell receptor beta chains below all came from one sample that was sequenced in a study of identical twins. TCRdb itself ran the 5' RACE reads through MiXCR, one entry per CDR3 protein. This table holds about 570,000 distinct CDR3 sequences, more than 9% found once. The sample was also linked to a second study, of yellow fever vaccine responses in identical twins.

Sample: PBMCs. Receptor source: a woman aged 18 to 35 in good health.

The chain carries TRBV6-4 and TRBJ2-2; 7 bases are a match to TRBD1. V shed 0 bases, J shed 5 bases, and the junction held 9 bases outside the gene matches. The CDR3 covers 17 residues. CDR1 and CDR2 from the germline V gene are MRHNA and SNTAGT. CDR3 region: CASSDSKTGIGTGELFF. The CDR3 DNA sequence: TGTGCCAGCAGTGACTCGAAGACAGGGATTGGAACCGGGGAGCTGTTTTTT.

This clonotype came up a few times. The genes are TRBV5-6 and TRBJ2-7; D is undetermined. The CDR3 is 14 amino acids. Trimming shortened V by 2 bases and J by 3 bases, and 12 bases separated the two germline ends. Germline V gene sequence: CDR1 SGHDT, CDR2 YYEEEE. The CDR3: CASSLRSLSYEQYF. The CDR3 nucleotides read TGTGCCAGCAGCTTAAGGAGTCTTAGCTACGAGCAGTACTTC.

This clonotype has a handful of counts. CDR3 loop: CASSLFTGENTEAFF. DNA of the CDR3: TGTGCCAGCAGCTTATTCACAGGGGAGAACACTGAAGCTTTCTTT. The genes are TRBV7-8 and TRBJ1-1, with TRBD1 identical over 7 bases. The germline V gene has CDR1 SGHVS and CDR2 FQNEAQ. V trimming: 2 bases; J trimming: 1 base; junction bases outside the gene matches: 4. This CDR3 contains 15 residues. Variable domain in full (rest from reference TRBV7-8 and TRBJ1-1): GAGVSQSPRYKVAKRGQDVALRCDPISGHVSLFWYQQALGQGPEFLTYFQNEAQLDKSGLPSDRFFAERPEGSVSTLKIQRTQQEDSAVYLCASSLFTGENTEAFFGQGTRLTVV.

This clonotype was detected only a few times. The V gene is TRBV7-9, the J gene TRBJ2-2; no definite D call. This CDR3 has 16 residues. V gave up 4 bases and J gave up 3 bases, with 15 bases separating them. Germline-derived CDR1 and CDR2 are SEHNR and FQNEAQ (reference sequence). CDR3 coding DNA: TGTGCCAGCAGCTCCCGTTCTACTCTGGACACCGGGGAGCTGTTTTTT. This translates into CASSSRSTLDTGELFF.

This clonotype was seen many times. This chain links TRBV27 with TRBJ2-2; unclear D gene. The CDR3 is 13 residues long. V lost 3 bases, J lost 4 bases, and 6 bases lay in between. Germline assignment: CDR1 MNHEY and CDR2 SMNVEV (reference sequence). As DNA, the CDR3 is TGTGCCAGCAGTTTTGGCCTCACCGGGGAGCTGTTTTTT. Encoded protein: CASSFGLTGELFF.

This chain connects TRBV4-2 to TRBJ2-1; 12 bases are a match to TRBD1. The CDR3 loop spans 19 amino acids. V lost 4 bases and J lost 4; bases outside the gene matches: 14. CDR1 and CDR2 (germline): LGHNA, YNFKEQ. The CDR3 region has the DNA TGTGCCAGCAGCCCGGGACAGGGGGCGACTAGCGGGCGGTACAATGAGCAGTTCTTC. It specifies CASSPGQGATSGRYNEQFF.

This sequence joins TRBV7-3 and TRBJ2-3; 7 nucleotides line up with TRBD2. The trim removed 5 bases at V and 2 bases at J, leaving 10 bases unmatched. This CDR3 has 16 residues. CDR1 SGHTA and CDR2 FQGTGA come from the germline V gene. The CDR3 DNA reads TGTGCCAGCAGCATGACCGGGACTAAATACACAGATACGCAGTATTTT. Its translation: CASSMTGTKYTDTQYF. Looking up the rest from reference TRBV7-3 and TRBJ2-3 gives the full variable domain: GAGVSQTPSNKVTEKGKYVELRCDPISGHTALYWYRQSLGQGPEFLIYFQGTGAADDSGLPNDRFFAVRPEGSVSTLKIQRTERGDSAVYLCASSMTGTKYTDTQYFGPGTRLTVL.

This clonotype was counted a few times. The rearrangement uses TRBV6-1 and TRBJ2-5; D perhaps matches TRBD1 (6 bases). Germline V gene data show CDR1 as MNHNS and CDR2 as SASEGT. Deletions cut 6 bases from V and 1 base from J, with 18 bases between. This CDR3 is 16 amino acids long. CDR3 sequence: CASSPRGSAPQETQYF. The CDR3 nucleotides are TGTGCCAGCAGCCCCAGGGGTAGCGCCCCCCAAGAGACCCAGTACTTC.

This clonotype was observed many times. The V gene is TRBV28, the J gene TRBJ2-3, with D perhaps TRBD1 or TRBD2 (5 bases each). The CDR3 spans 15 residues. Germline-derived CDR1 and CDR2 are MDHEN and SYDVKM. The V and J ends lost 3 bases and 4 bases respectively, with 14 bases between them. CDR3 protein: CASSFPDLGADTQYF. The CDR3, as DNA: TGTGCCAGCAGTTTTCCGGACTTGGGGGCAGATACGCAGTATTTT.

This clonotype was counted a few times. The V call is TRBV4-3, the J call TRBJ2-7, with a tentative D call TRBD1 (5 bases). Trimming stripped 0 bases from V and 1 base from J, with 10 bases between. CDR1 and CDR2 (germline): LGHNA, YSLEER. The CDR3 is made up of 15 amino acids. The CDR3 loop reads CASSQDTGGSYEQYF. CDR3 DNA sequence: TGCGCCAGCAGCCAAGATACAGGCGGTTCCTACGAGCAGTACTTC.

This clonotype showed up many times. The chain recombines TRBV3-1 with TRBJ1-1; tentative D call: TRBD1 (6 bases). This CDR3 is 14 amino acids long. V lost 5 bases to trimming and J lost 0 bases, with 10 bases between them. Looked up from germline, CDR1 is LGHDT and CDR2 is YNNKEL (reference sequence). CDR3 in DNA: TGTGCCAGCAGCTACAGGGTCATGAACACTGAAGCTTTCTTT. This encodes CASSYRVMNTEAFF.

At least ten counts were recorded for this clonotype. The chain has TRBV5-1 and TRBJ1-1; D ambiguous. V lost 0 bases, J lost 0 bases, and 6 bases lay in between. Germline lookup yields CDR1 SGHRS and CDR2 YFSETQ. This CDR3 has 14 amino acids. CDR3: CASSLDYVNTEAFF. CDR3 DNA sequence: TGCGCCAGCAGCTTGGATTATGTGAACACTGAAGCTTTCTTT.

The chain recombines TRBV7-9 with TRBJ2-2; 7 bases line up with TRBD1. CDR1 and CDR2 from the germline V gene are SEHNR and FQNEAQ (reference sequence). The CDR3 has 16 amino acids. Trimming removed 5 bases from V and 6 bases from J; junction bases left unmatched: 12. Here the CDR3 DNA reads TGTGCCAGCAGCCCTACTAGACAGGGAAGGGCCGGGGAGCTGTTTTTT. The encoded protein is CASSPTRQGRAGELFF.

The chain is built from TRBV27 and TRBJ1-2; 9 bases match TRBD1. The CDR3 totals 15 residues. Germline V lookup: CDR1 MNHEY, CDR2 SMNVEV (reference sequence). Trimming cost V 5 bases and J 7 bases; bases outside gene matches: 11. CDR3 amino acids: CASSPRTGVAGGYTF. CDR3 bases: TGTGCCAGCAGTCCCCGGACAGGGGTAGCCGGTGGCTACACCTTC.

This clonotype turned up a few times. This sequence joins TRBV3-1 and TRBJ2-1; D is undetermined. V was trimmed by 4 bases and J by 12 bases, leaving 16 bases between them. The CDR3 loop spans 13 amino acids. Germline lookup yields CDR1 LGHDT and CDR2 YNNKEL (reference sequence). For the CDR3, the DNA is TGTGCCAGCAGCCTCCATGAACAGTTCTTGCAGTTCTTC. Translated, it gives CASSLHEQFLQFF.

At least ten counts were recorded for this clonotype. V and J are TRBV3-1 and TRBJ1-1; D gene ambiguous. Germline V gives CDR1 LGHDT, CDR2 YNNKEL (reference sequence). This CDR3 has 14 amino acids. V was clipped by 0 bases and J by 2 bases, with 7 bases between them. The chain's CDR3 is CASSQDTTNTEAFF. The CDR3 DNA follows: TGTGCCAGCAGCCAAGACACAACAAACACTGAAGCTTTCTTT. Full variable domain (remainder filled in from reference TRBV3-1 and TRBJ1-1): DTAVSQTPKYLVTQMGNDKSIKCEQNLGHDTMYWYKQDSKKFLKIMFSYNNKELIINETVPNRFSPKSPDKAHLNLHINSLELGDSAVYFCASSQDTTNTEAFFGQGTRLTVV.

The genes are TRBV12-3 or TRBV12-4 and TRBJ2-6; D remains unclear. The V end lost 6 bases, the J end lost 0 bases, and 9 bases lay between the germline ends. The CDR3 has 15 amino acids. The CDR3 sequence: CASSPSVSGANVLTF. Here the CDR3 DNA reads TGTGCCAGCAGCCCCAGCGTCTCTGGGGCCAACGTCCTGACTTTC.

This clonotype was picked up a small number of times. The rearrangement links TRBV30 to TRBJ2-1; the D gene is possibly TRBD2 (6 bases). Germline V gene data show CDR1 as GTSNPN and CDR2 as SVGIG (reference sequence). This CDR3 region has 11 residues. Trimming took off 8 bases at V and 10 bases at J, with 15 bases between the two ends. In nucleotides, the CDR3 is TGTGCCGGACGGGCGGGACGGGAGCAGTTCTTC. This sequence encodes CAGRAGREQFF.

The chain is built from TRBV7-8 and TRBJ1-2, with D maybe TRBD1 (6 bases). Trimming pared 7 bases from V and 2 bases from J, leaving 14 bases between. Germline loops: CDR1 SGHVS, CDR2 FQNEAQ. The CDR3 extends over 14 amino acids. CDR3 sequence (DNA): TGTGCCAGCATCGAGACAGGAGGGAACTATGGCTACACCTTC. As protein: CASIETGGNYGYTF.

V gene TRBV7-6 combines with J gene TRBJ2-3; 8 bases agree with TRBD1. With V trimmed by 0 bases and J by 1 base, 15 bases remained unmatched. Germline CDR1 is SGHVS and CDR2 is FNYEAQ. This CDR3 has 20 amino acids. The CDR3 nucleotides read TGTGCCAGCAGCTTAGCGATGGATGACAGGGGCCGGACTCGCACAGATACGCAGTATTTT. This translates into CASSLAMDDRGRTRTDTQYF.

This clonotype was detected many times. This chain joins TRBV12-3 or TRBV12-4 and TRBJ1-3; 9 nucleotides agree with TRBD1. The length of the CDR3 is 16 residues. The V and J ends lost 5 bases and 3 bases, in that order; junction bases with no gene match: 8. CDR3 sequence: CASSRRTGAVGNTIYF. The CDR3 DNA follows: TGTGCCAGCAGTAGAAGGACAGGGGCAGTTGGAAACACCATATATTTT.

This clonotype was recorded at least ten times. The chain recombines TRBV7-9 with TRBJ2-3; D is perhaps TRBD1 (6 bases). V was trimmed by 1 base and J by 6 bases, leaving 14 bases between them. From germline, CDR1 is SEHNR and CDR2 FQNEAQ (reference sequence). This CDR3 spans 15 amino acids. CDR3: CASSLVGGTTDTQYF. The CDR3 nucleotides are TGTGCCAGCAGCTTAGTAGGGGGTACAACGGATACGCAGTATTTT.

The gene calls are TRBV4-3 and TRBJ1-1; D unclear. Trimming removed 1 base at V and 1 base at J, with 7 bases between. This CDR3 contains 14 residues. Germline V lookup: CDR1 LGHNA, CDR2 YSLEER. The CDR3 reads CASSQGWSNTEAFF. The CDR3 coding sequence is TGCGCCAGCAGCCAAGGCTGGTCGAACACTGAAGCTTTCTTT.

The sample holds a few counts of this clonotype. The chain joins TRBV6-5 to TRBJ1-2, with D perhaps matching TRBD1 (5 bases). The CDR3 has 14 residues. With 2 bases removed from V and 2 bases from J, the gap between germline ends came to 9 bases. Germline loops: CDR1 MNHEY, CDR2 SVGAGI. CDR3 bases: TGTGCCAGCAGTTACATGCGGGGCAACTATGGCTACACCTTC. This gives the protein CASSYMRGNYGYTF.

The CDR3 nucleotides are TGTGCCATCGGAGGGGGCGGGGGGGTGAACACTGAAGCTTTCTTT. Residues: CAIGGGGGVNTEAFF. This chain links TRBV10-3 with TRBJ1-1, with 7 bases aligning to TRBD1. Germline-derived CDR1 and CDR2 are ENHRY and SYGVKD. V was pared by 8 bases and J by 0 bases, with 9 bases of the junction left unmatched. The CDR3 has 15 residues.

The CDR3 coding sequence is TGCAGTGCCCACACCATAAAGGGGGAAAATGAGCAGTTCTTC. Amino acid sequence: CSAHTIKGENEQFF. The rearrangement uses TRBV20-1 and TRBJ2-1; a possible D gene is TRBD1 (6 bases). V shed 6 bases and J shed 7 bases, with 19 bases lying between them. This CDR3 comprises 14 residues. Germline V lookup: CDR1 DFQATT, CDR2 SNEGSKA (reference sequence).

This clonotype was detected ten times or more. The V gene is TRBV25-1, the J gene TRBJ2-1; D gene ambiguous. The germline V gene has CDR1 MGHDK and CDR2 SYGVNS. The CDR3 consists of 15 residues. V lost 0 bases, J lost 2 bases, and 8 bases lay in between. CDR3 amino acids: CASSEYLNTYNEQFF. As DNA, the CDR3 is TGTGCCAGCAGTGAATATCTCAACACCTACAATGAGCAGTTCTTC.

J is TRBJ2-1 and V is TRBV29-1; D gene ambiguous. The CDR3 has 11 amino acids. Trimming shortened V by 5 bases and J by 9 bases, and 11 bases separated the two germline ends. Germline-derived CDR1 and CDR2 are SQVTM and ANQGSEA. CDR3 region: CSVIVWGEQFF. The CDR3 DNA reads TGCAGCGTTATCGTCTGGGGTGAGCAGTTCTTC.

The V call is TRBV27, the J call TRBJ2-7, with D possibly matching TRBD2 (6 bases). V lost 6 bases, J lost 3 bases, and 18 bases lay in between. CDR1 and CDR2 from the germline V gene are MNHEY and SMNVEV (reference sequence). There are 15 residues in the CDR3. CDR3 residues: CASSLGSPTFYEQYF. CDR3 nucleotide sequence: TGTGCCAGCAGCCTCGGGAGCCCTACATTCTACGAGCAGTACTTC.

This clonotype was detected ten times or more. V usage is TRBV27 and J usage is TRBJ2-5; D not resolved. The CDR3 extends over 13 amino acids. Germline V lookup: CDR1 MNHEY, CDR2 SMNVEV (reference sequence). The V gene lost 0 bases and the J gene lost 2 bases, with 4 bases spanning the gap. In DNA, the CDR3 is TGTGCCAGCAGTTTATCGGGGCAAGAGACCCAGTACTTC. It is translated as CASSLSGQETQYF.

This chain joins TRBV12-3 or TRBV12-4 and TRBJ1-6, with 8 bases fitting TRBD1. V lost 6 bases, J lost 0 bases, and 10 bases stayed unmatched. The CDR3 is 18 residues long. This chain's CDR3 is CASSDGQGKSSYNSPLHF. DNA of the CDR3: TGTGCCAGCAGCGACGGACAGGGAAAGTCCTCCTATAATTCACCCCTCCACTTT.

This sequence joins TRBV11-1 and TRBJ2-3; 7 nucleotides line up with TRBD1. Per germline, CDR1 SGHAT and CDR2 FQDESV (reference sequence). The V and J ends lost 5 bases and 2 bases, in that order; junction bases with no gene match: 10. This CDR3 is built from 16 residues. DNA for the CDR3: TGTGCCAGCAGCCCGCTGGACAGGAACAACACAGATACGCAGTATTTT. Translation gives CASSPLDRNNTDTQYF.